The next 12 T cell receptor beta chains were all read from a single sample in a study of blood T cell repertoires in COVID-19. Measured with immunoSEQ multiplex PCR; TCRdb has only the in-frame clones, and not every one. The data contain a few hundred thousand clones, approximately 80% of them singletons. The sequenced sample consisted of PBMCs or T cells enriched from blood (not recorded which). The origin of the receptors is a woman in her sixties who had recovered from COVID-19.

This chain uses TRBV30 with TRBJ1-6; the D gene is possibly TRBD1 (5 bases). V lost 3 bases to trimming and J lost 7 bases, with 13 bases between them. The germline gives CDR1 GTSNPN, CDR2 SVGIG (reference sequence). This CDR3 comprises 14 residues. The CDR3 here is CAWRVKGLNSPLHF. DNA of the CDR3: TGTGCCTGGAGGGTCAAGGGGTTAAATTCACCCCTCCACTTT.

The chain links TRBV7-2 to TRBJ1-3, with 7 bases identical to TRBD1. The length of the CDR3 is 17 residues. The V segment lost 5 bases and the J segment 2 bases; nucleotides outside the gene matches: 12. Germline V gene data show CDR1 as SGHTA and CDR2 as FQGNSA. The CDR3 DNA sequence: TGTGCCAGCAGCAAACAGGGGTTGGGTTCGGCTGGAAACACCATATATTTT. This gives the protein CASSKQGLGSAGNTIYF. Variable domain in full (rest from reference TRBV7-2 and TRBJ1-3): GAGVSQSPSNKVTEKGKDVELRCDPISGHTALYWYRQSLGQGLEFLIYFQGNSAPDKSGLPSDRFSAERTGGSVSTLTIQRTQQEDSAVYLCASSKQGLGSAGNTIYFGEGSWLTVV.

V and J are TRBV7-3 and TRBJ2-2, with 12 bases aligning to TRBD1. The germline V gene encodes CDR1 SGHTA and CDR2 FQGTGA. V shed 6 bases and J 4 bases; nucleotides not matched to a gene: 6. The CDR3 is 16 residues long. The CDR3 is CASRSGTGGFTGELFF. The CDR3 bases are TGTGCCAGCAGGTCCGGGACAGGGGGCTTCACCGGGGAGCTGTTTTTT.

The chain is built from TRBV27 and TRBJ2-1, with D perhaps TRBD2 (6 bases). This CDR3 spans 14 amino acids. CDR1 and CDR2 from the germline V gene are MNHEY and SMNVEV (reference sequence). Deletions cut 5 bases from V and 6 bases from J, with 14 bases between. The CDR3 reads CASSNRGGPNEQFF. Written as DNA, the CDR3 is TGTGCCAGCAGTAACCGAGGAGGGCCCAATGAGCAGTTCTTC.

The gene calls are TRBV9 and TRBJ2-2; 7 nucleotides agree with TRBD2. Per germline, CDR1 SGDLS and CDR2 YYNGEE. With V trimmed by 7 bases and J by 6 bases, 6 bases remained unmatched. The CDR3 loop spans 13 amino acids. The CDR3 coding sequence is TGTGCCAGCCTAGGCGGGAGATCCGGGGAGCTGTTTTTT. Translated: CASLGGRSGELFF. Variable domain in full (rest from reference TRBV9 and TRBJ2-2): DSGVTQTPKHLITATGQRVTLRCSPRSGDLSVYWYQQSLDQGLQFLIQYYNGEERAKGNILERFSAQQFPDLHSELNLSSLELGDSALYFCASLGGRSGELFFGEGSRLTVL.

The chain recombines TRBV29-1 with TRBJ1-2; D not certain. Germline CDR1 is SQVTM and CDR2 is ANQGSEA. The V gene lost 2 bases and the J gene lost 4 bases, with 5 bases spanning the gap. CDR3 length: 11 residues. DNA for the CDR3: TGCAGCGTTGAATTCCGCTATGGCTACACCTTC. Its translation: CSVEFRYGYTF.

The chain has TRBV6-2 or TRBV6-3 and TRBJ2-2; D not resolved. With 2 bases removed from V and 1 base from J, the gap between germline ends came to 11 bases. The V gene's germline CDR1 is MNHEY and CDR2 SVGEGT. The CDR3 length is 16 residues. The CDR3 sequence is CASSYTVTVNTGELFF. CDR3 nucleotides: TGTGCCAGCAGTTACACTGTTACAGTGAACACCGGGGAGCTGTTTTTT.

Comment on this clone: Other DNA sequences in the same sample also yield this CDR3. This chain links TRBV7-9 with TRBJ1-2; D remains unclear. V gave up 1 base and J gave up 5 bases, with 11 bases separating them. CDR1 is SEHNR, CDR2 FQNEAQ, per germline (reference sequence). The length of the CDR3 is 14 residues. This CDR3 reads CASSLEGRGYGYTF. The CDR3 region has the DNA TGTGCCAGCAGCTTAGAGGGTCGAGGGTATGGCTACACCTTC. Together with reference TRBV7-9 and TRBJ1-2, the CDR3 gives the full variable domain: DTGVSQNPRHKITKRGQNVTFRCDPISEHNRLYWYRQTLGQGPEFLTYFQNEAQLEKSRLLSDRFSAERPKGSFSTLEIQRTEQGDSAMYLCASSLEGRGYGYTFGSGTRLTVV.

This chain joins TRBV10-2 and TRBJ2-1; 14 nucleotides align to TRBD2. Germline loops: CDR1 WSHSY, CDR2 SAAADI. Trimming at V came to 7 bases and at J to 5 bases, leaving 4 bases not matched to a gene. This CDR3 region has 15 residues. CDR3 region: CASTATSGRDNEQFF. The CDR3 bases are TGCGCCAGCACTGCGACTAGCGGGAGGGACAATGAGCAGTTCTTC.

The rearrangement joins TRBV2 to TRBJ1-3; unclear D gene. The V gene's germline CDR1 is SNHLY and CDR2 FYNNEI. CDR3 length: 14 amino acids. Trimming removed 2 bases at V and 7 bases at J, with 12 bases between. CDR3: CASSERGIGNTIYF. The CDR3 DNA reads TGTGCCAGCAGTGAAAGAGGGATAGGGAACACCATATATTTT.

This clone was detected many times. The chain joins TRBV5-1 to TRBJ2-7; D may be TRBD2 (5 bases). CDR3 length: 15 residues. Deletions cut 3 bases from V and 0 bases from J, with 13 bases between. The germline CDR1 and CDR2 sequences are SGHRS and YFSETQ. CDR3 coding DNA: TGCGCCAGCAGCTGGAGGAGCGGCGGCTCCTACGAGCAGTACTTC. Residues: CASSWRSGGSYEQYF.

This clone was found once. J is TRBJ1-1 and V is TRBV5-6; the D gene is possibly TRBD1 (5 bases). CDR3 length: 14 residues. Between the trimmed V and J ends, which lost 7 bases and 0 bases, there was a span of 13 bases. The germline gives CDR1 SGHDT, CDR2 YYEEEE. CDR3 sequence reads: CASGIWGVNTEAFF. The CDR3 coding sequence is TGTGCCAGCGGCATTTGGGGGGTGAACACTGAAGCTTTCTTT.